This T cell receptor (beta chain) was obtained from a study of T cells in Graves' hyperthyroidism and ophthalmopathy. Notes on the study in general: Most clonotypes expanded in thyroid above 0.001 were likewise present in blood.

The source material, RNA transcripts, was used to amplify TCR beta CDR3 regions. With the HTBI primer set, the TCR CDR3 went through a first round of RT-PCR. MiXCR, run by TCRdb on the multiplex PCR reads, gives a single entry per CDR3 protein. The sample holds around 250,000 distinct CDR3 sequences; roughly 15% are singletons and the top ten take about an eighth. Diagnoses used clinical symptoms, serum thyroxine and TRAb, thyroid ultrasound and orbital computed tomography. Trimming took off 0 bases at V and 8 bases at J, with 11 bases between the two ends. The CDR3 has 13 residues. Germline V gene lookup returns CDR1 DFQATT and CDR2 SNEGSKA (reference sequence). With respect to this clonotype: The antigen remains undetermined.

The receptor was isolated from a woman aged 40 to 50 with Graves' hyperthyroidism that later progressed to Graves' ophthalmopathy. The sample taken for sequencing was blood. V and J are TRBV20-1 and TRBJ2-1; D gene unclear. CDR3 region: CSARDVRSDEQFF. CDR3 sequence (DNA): TGCAGTGCTAGAGATGTCCGATCGGATGAGCAGTTCTTC.